A selection of T cell receptor beta chains follows, all from one sample in a study of shared clonotypes between healthy human individuals. Repertoires were generated with immunoSEQ multiplex PCR, while TCRdb's copy carries only in-frame clones and drops some. Of some 380,000 clones listed, about 97% are singletons. The sequencing sample was made of memory CD8+ T cells sorted from blood. These receptors were taken from a man younger than 40 in good health. CDR3s include the opening cysteine and the closing phenylalanine or tryptophan. Each record gives: D gene, clone size, J gene, V gene, CDR3 DNA, CDR3 protein. The D gene is left open where the match is weak. Only some rows state a clone size, as once, few, many or a class for expanded clones.

d_gene: TRBD1; abundance: NA; j_gene: TRBJ1-1; v_gene: TRBV6-5; CDR3nt: TGTGCCAGCAGTTACGACAGGGCCCCTAACACTGAAGCTTTCTTT; CDR3aa: CASSYDRAPNTEAFF
d_gene: TRBD2; abundance: NA; j_gene: TRBJ2-1; v_gene: TRBV18; CDR3nt: TGTGCCAGCTCACCTTACCTGAGCGGGAGGGCCCCCAATGAGCAGTTCTTC; CDR3aa: CASSPYLSGRAPNEQFF
d_gene: NA; abundance: NA; j_gene: TRBJ1-1; v_gene: TRBV7-9; CDR3nt: TGTGCCAGCAGCTTAGATGGGCTCACGAACACTGAAGCTTTCTTT; CDR3aa: CASSLDGLTNTEAFF
d_gene: NA; abundance: NA; j_gene: TRBJ1-3; v_gene: TRBV4-1; CDR3nt: TGCGCCAGCAGCCAAGGTACATCTGGAAACACCATATATTTT; CDR3aa: CASSQGTSGNTIYF
d_gene: NA; abundance: once; j_gene: TRBJ2-6; v_gene: TRBV29-1; CDR3nt: TGCAGCGTTCTCCCGGCCTCTGGGGCCAACGTCCTGACTTTC; CDR3aa: CSVLPASGANVLTF
d_gene: NA; abundance: NA; j_gene: TRBJ2-2; v_gene: TRBV11-3; CDR3nt: TGTGCCAGCAGCTCGGATACACCGGGGAAGCTGTTTTTT; CDR3aa: CASSSDTPGKLFF
d_gene: NA; abundance: NA; j_gene: TRBJ1-5; v_gene: TRBV19; CDR3nt: TGTGCCTTGGACGGCAATAGCAATCAGCCCCAGCATTTT; CDR3aa: CALDGNSNQPQHF
d_gene: NA; abundance: NA; j_gene: TRBJ1-5; v_gene: TRBV28; CDR3nt: TGTGCCAGCAGTTTTGGCCGGCGGGGGCCCCAGCATTTT; CDR3aa: CASSFGRRGPQHF
d_gene: NA; abundance: once; j_gene: TRBJ2-5; v_gene: TRBV25-1; CDR3nt: TGTGCCAGCATCGGGCCCCTGGGGGGACGGCTACAAGAGACCCAGTACTTC; CDR3aa: CASIGPLGGRLQETQYF
d_gene: NA; abundance: NA; j_gene: TRBJ2-5; v_gene: TRBV23-1; CDR3nt: TGCGCCAGCAGTCAAAGCCGGTACCAAGAGACCCAGTACTTC; CDR3aa: CASSQSRYQETQYF
d_gene: NA; abundance: NA; j_gene: TRBJ1-6; v_gene: TRBV6-6; CDR3nt: TGTGCCAGCAGTTATGAGGGTCAACTCCACTTT; CDR3aa: CASSYEGQLHF
d_gene: NA; abundance: few; j_gene: TRBJ1-2; v_gene: TRBV5-1; CDR3nt: TGCGCCAGCAGCTCCACTTCGCCTAACTATGGCTACACCTTC; CDR3aa: CASSSTSPNYGYTF
d_gene: TRBD2; abundance: NA; j_gene: TRBJ2-7; v_gene: TRBV2; CDR3nt: TGTGCCAGCAGTACCGGGACTAGCGTCCACGAGCAGTACTTC; CDR3aa: CASSTGTSVHEQYF
d_gene: NA; abundance: NA; j_gene: TRBJ2-4; v_gene: TRBV11-2; CDR3nt: TGTGCCAGCAGCTTAGGGGTAGGGGGAGGGCCCAAAAACATTCAGTACTTC; CDR3aa: CASSLGVGGGPKNIQYF
d_gene: NA; abundance: NA; j_gene: TRBJ1-5; v_gene: TRBV5-1; CDR3nt: TGCGCCAGCAGCTTGGGGGGGGATCAGCCCCAGCATTTT; CDR3aa: CASSLGGDQPQHF
d_gene: NA; abundance: NA; j_gene: TRBJ1-4; v_gene: TRBV5-1; CDR3nt: TGCGCCAGCAGCTTGGGACGGAATGAAAAACTGTTTTTT; CDR3aa: CASSLGRNEKLFF
d_gene: NA; abundance: NA; j_gene: TRBJ2-6; v_gene: TRBV27; CDR3nt: TGTGCCAGCAGTTTGATCTCTGGGGCCAACGTCCTGACTTTC; CDR3aa: CASSLISGANVLTF
d_gene: NA; abundance: once; j_gene: TRBJ1-2; v_gene: TRBV20-1; CDR3nt: TGCAGTGGCCCTAACTATGGCTACACCTTC; CDR3aa: CSGPNYGYTF
d_gene: TRBD2; abundance: NA; j_gene: TRBJ2-7; v_gene: TRBV6-5; CDR3nt: TGTGCCAGCAGTTACAGGGGACTAGCGGGATACGAGCAGTACTTC; CDR3aa: CASSYRGLAGYEQYF
d_gene: TRBD2; abundance: NA; j_gene: TRBJ2-3; v_gene: TRBV25-1; CDR3nt: TGTGCCAGCAGTGACCCGGGACTAGGGGGCACAGATACGCAGTATTTT; CDR3aa: CASSDPGLGGTDTQYF
d_gene: NA; abundance: NA; j_gene: TRBJ1-2; v_gene: TRBV7-9; CDR3nt: TGTGCCAGCAGCTTTTTGACGGGGGTAGCTAACTATGGCTACACCTTC; CDR3aa: CASSFLTGVANYGYTF
d_gene: TRBD1; abundance: NA; j_gene: TRBJ1-2; v_gene: TRBV11-2; CDR3nt: TGTGCCAGCAGCTTAGGAGCGGGACAGGGGGGCTACACCTTC; CDR3aa: CASSLGAGQGGYTF
d_gene: TRBD1; abundance: NA; j_gene: TRBJ2-7; v_gene: TRBV28; CDR3nt: TGTGCCAGCATTAAGACAGGGGTCTACGAGCAGTACTTC; CDR3aa: CASIKTGVYEQYF
d_gene: TRBD2; abundance: NA; j_gene: TRBJ2-7; v_gene: TRBV5-4; CDR3nt: TGTGCCAGCAGCGTAGCGGGAAGGACCTACGAGCAGTACTTC; CDR3aa: CASSVAGRTYEQYF
d_gene: TRBD1; abundance: NA; j_gene: TRBJ2-2; v_gene: TRBV5-1; CDR3nt: TGCGCCAGCAGCTTAAAGACAGGGTATAACACCGGGGAGCTGTTTTTT; CDR3aa: CASSLKTGYNTGELFF
d_gene: NA; abundance: NA; j_gene: TRBJ2-2; v_gene: TRBV5-1; CDR3nt: TGCGCCAGCAGCGTTGGGACACTCACCGGGGAGCTGTTTTTT; CDR3aa: CASSVGTLTGELFF
d_gene: TRBD1; abundance: NA; j_gene: TRBJ2-3; v_gene: TRBV6-1; CDR3nt: TGTGCCAGCAGTGATCAAGGGACAGGTAGTCCCACAGATACGCAGTATTTT; CDR3aa: CASSDQGTGSPTDTQYF
d_gene: TRBD1; abundance: NA; j_gene: TRBJ1-4; v_gene: TRBV7-9; CDR3nt: TGTGCCAGCAGCTCACAAAGACAGGGTCGGGGGGAAAAACTGTTTTTT; CDR3aa: CASSSQRQGRGEKLFF
d_gene: NA; abundance: NA; j_gene: TRBJ1-2; v_gene: TRBV7-9; CDR3nt: TGTGCCAGCAGCCTTTACAGGGATGGCTACACCTTC; CDR3aa: CASSLYRDGYTF
d_gene: TRBD2; abundance: NA; j_gene: TRBJ2-1; v_gene: TRBV10-3; CDR3nt: TGTGCCATCAGTGAGATGCCTAGCGGCTCCTACAATGAGCAGTTCTTC; CDR3aa: CAISEMPSGSYNEQFF
d_gene: NA; abundance: NA; j_gene: TRBJ2-5; v_gene: TRBV5-1; CDR3nt: TGCGCCAGCAGCTTACGGGAAGGAGAGACCCAGTACTTC; CDR3aa: CASSLREGETQYF
d_gene: NA; abundance: NA; j_gene: TRBJ2-1; v_gene: TRBV7-6; CDR3nt: TGTGCCAGCAGCTTAGGGGGGGTAGGTGAGCAGTTCTTC; CDR3aa: CASSLGGVGEQFF
d_gene: NA; abundance: NA; j_gene: TRBJ1-1; v_gene: TRBV6-5; CDR3nt: TGTGCCAGCCGGCTGAACACTGAAGCTTTCTTT; CDR3aa: CASRLNTEAFF
d_gene: NA; abundance: NA; j_gene: TRBJ2-3; v_gene: TRBV29-1; CDR3nt: TGCAGCGTTACAACCTTAAGCCCAGATACGCAGTATTTT; CDR3aa: CSVTTLSPDTQYF
d_gene: NA; abundance: NA; j_gene: TRBJ2-2; v_gene: TRBV28; CDR3nt: TGTGCCAGCAGTTTGTACACCGGGGAGCTGTTTTTT; CDR3aa: CASSLYTGELFF
d_gene: NA; abundance: NA; j_gene: TRBJ1-2; v_gene: TRBV28; CDR3nt: TGTGCCAGCAGTCCCACACAGGGTCTCGGCTATGGCTACACCTTC; CDR3aa: CASSPTQGLGYGYTF
d_gene: TRBD2; abundance: NA; j_gene: TRBJ2-5; v_gene: TRBV28; CDR3nt: TGTGCCAGCAGCCCGCCCTTGCTAGCGGGAGTTAAAGAGACCCAGTACTTC; CDR3aa: CASSPPLLAGVKETQYF
d_gene: NA; abundance: NA; j_gene: TRBJ2-7; v_gene: TRBV2; CDR3nt: TGTGCCAGCAGTGAAGCTCCGGGACATGGGTGGGAGCAGTACTTC; CDR3aa: CASSEAPGHGWEQYF
d_gene: TRBD1; abundance: NA; j_gene: TRBJ2-7; v_gene: TRBV7-2; CDR3nt: TGTGCCAGCAGCTGGACCCATGGACAGGGGTACGAGCAGTACTTC; CDR3aa: CASSWTHGQGYEQYF
d_gene: TRBD1; abundance: NA; j_gene: TRBJ1-1; v_gene: TRBV10-3; CDR3nt: TGTGCCATCAGTATAACGGGACAGGGGGTTGCTTTCTTT; CDR3aa: CAISITGQGVAFF
d_gene: TRBD1; abundance: NA; j_gene: TRBJ2-1; v_gene: TRBV5-1; CDR3nt: TGCGCCAGCAGCCAAAGACAGGGGGCACGCTACAATGAGCAGTTCTTC; CDR3aa: CASSQRQGARYNEQFF
d_gene: TRBD1; abundance: NA; j_gene: TRBJ1-2; v_gene: TRBV18; CDR3nt: TGTGCCAGCTCACCGGGACAGGGGGCGCGGGATGGCTACACCTTC; CDR3aa: CASSPGQGARDGYTF
d_gene: NA; abundance: NA; j_gene: TRBJ1-5; v_gene: TRBV5-5; CDR3nt: TGTGCCAGCAGCTTGGGGGACAAAAATCAGCCCCAGCATTTT; CDR3aa: CASSLGDKNQPQHF
d_gene: NA; abundance: NA; j_gene: TRBJ2-4; v_gene: TRBV4-1; CDR3nt: TGCGCCAGCAGCCAGGGATTAGCCAAAAACATTCAGTACTTC; CDR3aa: CASSQGLAKNIQYF
d_gene: NA; abundance: NA; j_gene: TRBJ1-2; v_gene: TRBV20-1; CDR3nt: TGCAGTGCTAGCCAGGTCTATGGCTACACCTTC; CDR3aa: CSASQVYGYTF
d_gene: NA; abundance: NA; j_gene: TRBJ2-7; v_gene: TRBV5-1; CDR3nt: TGCGCCAGCAGCACCCGGACTTCCTACGAGCAGTACTTC; CDR3aa: CASSTRTSYEQYF
d_gene: TRBD1; abundance: NA; j_gene: TRBJ2-5; v_gene: TRBV27; CDR3nt: TGTGCCAGCAGTCGCTCTCCGGGACAGGGAGAGACCCAGTACTTC; CDR3aa: CASSRSPGQGETQYF
d_gene: TRBD2; abundance: NA; j_gene: TRBJ2-7; v_gene: TRBV4-2; CDR3nt: TGTGCCAGCAGCTGGCGGACTAGCGGCTCCTACGAGCAGTACTTC; CDR3aa: CASSWRTSGSYEQYF
d_gene: NA; abundance: NA; j_gene: TRBJ1-1; v_gene: TRBV6-1; CDR3nt: TGTGCCAGCAGTGAAGGCGGGGCTGAAGCTTTCTTT; CDR3aa: CASSEGGAEAFF
d_gene: TRBD2; abundance: NA; j_gene: TRBJ2-5; v_gene: TRBV19; CDR3nt: TGTGCCAGTAGTGTAATCCAGACTAGCGCTGTCGAGACCCAGTACTTC; CDR3aa: CASSVIQTSAVETQYF
d_gene: NA; abundance: NA; j_gene: TRBJ2-7; v_gene: TRBV7-6; CDR3nt: TGTGCCAGCAGCTTAAGTTCAGGGAAAGCTACCTACGAGCAGTACTTC; CDR3aa: CASSLSSGKATYEQYF